Described below is a single TCR beta chain sequence and its context. Its antigen is still unknown. Some clones are missing from TCRdb's copy, which holds only in-frame ones; the method was immunoSEQ multiplex PCR. This repertoire shows approximately 180,000 clones, 85% to 90% found once; its top ten account for over 6%. This sample is part of a study of T cell responses to AZD1222 COVID-19 vaccine. General study results and limits: Spike-wide vaccine-associated CD4 TCRs dominated at 160-218 and 743-854. Samples come after the peak T cell response, not at day 14.

This CDR3 has 14 amino acids. V gave up 2 bases and J gave up 4 bases; unmatched junction bases: 3. Germline V CDR1 and CDR2: SGHTA, FQGNSA. The sample here was peripheral blood, taken on day 0 of AZD1222 vaccination. V and J are TRBV7-2 and TRBJ1-1; 8 bases match TRBD1. The sequence was collected from an adult in good health. The CDR3 coding sequence is TGTGCCAGCAGCTTAACAGGGGGTGTCACTGAAGCTTTCTTT. As protein: CASSLTGGVTEAFF.